The clone carrying this T cell receptor (beta chain) turned up a few times. Antigen: not known. In the PCR, 60 Vbeta and 13 Jbeta primers were used. Sequencing used immunoSEQ multiplex PCR; TCRdb keeps in-frame clones, though not all of them. The table lists roughly 100,000 clones, 84% of them singletons. The sample originates from a study of cytomegalovirus exposure and HLA in healthy donors. The CDR3 is 14 amino acids. V lost 5 bases to trimming and J lost 4 bases; unmatched junction nucleotides: 4. Germline CDR1 reads MNHNS; CDR2 reads SASEGT. Overall study results and limits: One cluster of highly shared sequence variants probably arose as a sequencing artifact. TCR beta V segments were, for the most part, productive about 87% or about 30% of the time in an earlier analysis. The study reported that TCR beta sequences accurately predicted HLA-A and HLA-B alleles in most subjects.

The source is a woman aged 18-29 years in good health and CMV-seropositive. Sequenced material: PBMCs. The gene calls are TRBV6-1 and TRBJ1-4, with 7 bases identical to TRBD1. The CDR3 sequence is CASSSGQVNEKLFF. CDR3 in DNA: TGTGCCAGCAGTTCCGGACAGGTTAATGAAAAACTGTTTTTT.